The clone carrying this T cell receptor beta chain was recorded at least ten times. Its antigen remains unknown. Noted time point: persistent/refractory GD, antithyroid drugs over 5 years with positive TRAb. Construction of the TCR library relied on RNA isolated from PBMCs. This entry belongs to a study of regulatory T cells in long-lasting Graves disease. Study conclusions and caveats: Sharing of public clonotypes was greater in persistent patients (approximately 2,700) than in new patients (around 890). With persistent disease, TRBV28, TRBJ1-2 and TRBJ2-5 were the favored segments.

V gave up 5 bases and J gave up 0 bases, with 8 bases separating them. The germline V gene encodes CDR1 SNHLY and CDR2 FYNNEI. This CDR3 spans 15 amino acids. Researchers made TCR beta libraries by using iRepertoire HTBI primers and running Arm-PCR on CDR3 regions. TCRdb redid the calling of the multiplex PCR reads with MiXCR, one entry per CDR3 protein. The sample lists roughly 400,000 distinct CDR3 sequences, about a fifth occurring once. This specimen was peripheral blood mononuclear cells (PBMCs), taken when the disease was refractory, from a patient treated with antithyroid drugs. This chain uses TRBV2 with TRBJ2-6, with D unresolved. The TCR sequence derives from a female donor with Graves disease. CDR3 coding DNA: TGTGCCAGCAGTAAAGTGTTCTCTGGGGCCAACGTCCTGACTTTC. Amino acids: CASSKVFSGANVLTF.